The T cell receptor beta chain described here comes from a study of T-cell memory formation after mild COVID-19. Study details: Clusters were largely donor specific. General observations from the study: In pre-infection memory, a portion of responding clones appeared, which suggested that cross-reactive memory joined.

MiXCR, run by TCRdb on the 5' RACE reads, gives a single entry per CDR3 protein. The sample consists of hundreds of thousands of distinct CDR3 sequences, around 28% of them appearing once. This clonotype occurred a few times. The antigen remains undetermined. The CDR3 is 12 amino acids. With 4 bases removed from V and 7 bases from J, the gap between germline ends came to 10 bases. The sample consisted of PBMCs or a T cell subset sorted from them (not recorded which). The chain has TRBV12-3 or TRBV12-4 and TRBJ1-2, with no clear D. The receptor comes from an adult woman who had mild COVID-19 (a few samples of this study predate the infection). Cell type and time point are not known. The CDR3 DNA sequence: TGTGCCAGCAGTTCCAGACAACTTGGCTACACCTTC. It is translated as CASSSRQLGYTF.